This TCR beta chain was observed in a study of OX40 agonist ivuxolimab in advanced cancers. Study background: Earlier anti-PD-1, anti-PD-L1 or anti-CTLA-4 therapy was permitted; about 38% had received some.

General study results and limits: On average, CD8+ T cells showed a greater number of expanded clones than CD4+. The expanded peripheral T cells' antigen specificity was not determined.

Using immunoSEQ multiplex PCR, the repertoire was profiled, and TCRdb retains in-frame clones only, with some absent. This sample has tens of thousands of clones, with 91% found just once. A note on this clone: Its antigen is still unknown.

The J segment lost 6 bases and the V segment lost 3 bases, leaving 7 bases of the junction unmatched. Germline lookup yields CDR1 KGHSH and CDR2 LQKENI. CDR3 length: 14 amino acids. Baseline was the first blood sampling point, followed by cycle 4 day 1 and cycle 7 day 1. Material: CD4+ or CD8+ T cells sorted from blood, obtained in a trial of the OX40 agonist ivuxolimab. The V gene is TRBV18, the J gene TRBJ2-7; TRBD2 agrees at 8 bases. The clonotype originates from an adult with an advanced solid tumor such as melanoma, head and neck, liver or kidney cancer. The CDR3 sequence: CASSPGSGSGEQYF. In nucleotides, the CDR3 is TGTGCCAGCTCACCCGGAAGCGGGAGTGGCGAGCAGTACTTC.